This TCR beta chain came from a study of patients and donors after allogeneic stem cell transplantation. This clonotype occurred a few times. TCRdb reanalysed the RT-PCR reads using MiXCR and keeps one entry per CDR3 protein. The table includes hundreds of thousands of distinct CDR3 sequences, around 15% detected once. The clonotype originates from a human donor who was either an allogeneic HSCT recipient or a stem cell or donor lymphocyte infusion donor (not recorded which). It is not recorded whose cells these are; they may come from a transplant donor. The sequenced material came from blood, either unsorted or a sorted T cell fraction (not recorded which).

The CDR3, as DNA: TGTGCCAGCAACTTCCGCGGGACCCTGGGGTACTTC. This translates into CASNFRGTLGYF. The chain recombines TRBV7-9 with TRBJ2-7; maybe TRBD2 (6 bases). V was cut by 7 bases and J by 12 bases, with 19 bases left in between. Germline V gives CDR1 SEHNR, CDR2 FQNEAQ (reference sequence). The CDR3 extends over 12 amino acids.